The clone carrying this T cell receptor beta chain was counted only a few times. The antigen is undetermined. Germline assignment: CDR1 SGHTA and CDR2 FQGNSA. V shed 5 bases and J 2 bases; nucleotides not matched to a gene: 3. CDR3 size: 16 residues. This entry comes from a study of beta chain features in type 1 diabetes. Study observations and caveats: When VDJ junctions were examined, type 1 diabetes patients showed fewer insertions and more deletions.

Reverse transcription of all isolated RNA meant that expressed TCRB transcripts were sequenced. Approximately 3.6 million reads per sample on average were obtained from naive, central memory and regulatory T cell samples. The data were produced by immunoSEQ multiplex PCR, yet TCRdb's version contains in-frame clones alone and is incomplete. The sample has under 200,000 clones, approximately 8.1% seen once. Sequenced input: central memory CD4+ T cells from blood. The source of this sequence is a man between 18 and 29 years old in good health. The J gene is TRBJ2-7, the V gene TRBV7-2; 16 bases map to TRBD2. CDR3 DNA sequence: TGTGCCAGCAGCGTCGGGACTAGCGGGGGGGCCTACGAGCAGTACTTC. Residues: CASSVGTSGGAYEQYF.